The present entry profiles one T cell receptor beta chain with its context. This entry is derived from a study of T cells in Graves' hyperthyroidism and ophthalmopathy. The CDR3 is 16 amino acids. The V end was cut by 5 bases, the J end by 10 bases, with 21 bases between. Germline V gene data show CDR1 as SNHLY and CDR2 as FYNNEI. From RNA transcripts, TCR beta CDR3 regions were amplified. Using the HTBI primer set, a first-round RT-PCR was run on the TCR CDR3. TCRdb passed the multiplex PCR reads through MiXCR, listing each CDR3 protein once. The sample shows fewer than 900,000 distinct CDR3 sequences, about 17% of them seen only once.

The source of this sequence is a woman aged 45-65 years with Graves' hyperthyroidism that later progressed to Graves' ophthalmopathy. The specimen was blood. The chain recombines TRBV2 with TRBJ1-6; D is perhaps TRBD1 (6 bases). In DNA, the CDR3 is TGTGCCAGCAGTCGGACAGATACCACCGTGGGATCACCCCTCCACTTT. Its protein is CASSRTDTTVGSPLHF.